A selection of T cell receptor beta chains follows, all from one sample in a study of blood T cell repertoires in COVID-19. The method was immunoSEQ multiplex PCR; TCRdb's version includes in-frame clones alone and lacks a portion of them. The profile shows roughly 200,000 clones, roughly 88% of them singletons. The sample taken for sequencing was PBMCs or T cells enriched from blood (not recorded which). All receptors come from a woman between 40 and 55 years old with acute COVID-19. The CDR3 runs from the conserved cysteine through the conserved F or W. The order of the fields is J gene, clone size, V gene, D gene, CDR3 DNA, CDR3 protein. The D gene is left open where the match is weak. Size values are once, few and many counts, or a class for expanded clones, and some rows have none.

TRBJ1-2	.	TRBV2	.	TGTGCCAGCAGTGATAGGCGGCAGGGCTACGGCTACACCTTC	CASSDRRQGYGYTF
TRBJ1-2	.	TRBV4-3	.	TGCGCCAGCAGCCAAGGAGTGACAGCGACTCTCTATGGCTACACCTTC	CASSQGVTATLYGYTF
TRBJ2-5	.	TRBV5-6	TRBD2	TGTGCCAGCAGCGCCCGGGGGGATGAGACCCAGTACTTC	CASSARGDETQYF
TRBJ1-6	.	TRBV10-3	.	TGTGCCATCAGGTCCAGAAATAATTCACCCCTCCACTTT	CAIRSRNNSPLHF
TRBJ1-2	.	TRBV5-1	.	TGCGCCAGCAGCTTGGAGGGGCCCGGGACTGGGGTTTATGGCTACACCTTC	CASSLEGPGTGVYGYTF
TRBJ1-4	.	TRBV7-2	.	TGTGCCAGCAGCCGTACGACTGGGAGTATGGAAAAACTGTTTTTT	CASSRTTGSMEKLFF
TRBJ1-3	.	TRBV5-1	.	TGCGCCAGCAGCTTGACCGGACAGCGTTCCTCTGGAAACACCATATATTTT	CASSLTGQRSSGNTIYF
TRBJ2-2	few	TRBV5-1	TRBD1	TGCGCCAGCAGCCAATCTCCCCAGGGGGCCGGCACCGGGGAGCTGTTTTTT	CASSQSPQGAGTGELFF
TRBJ1-3	.	TRBV2	.	TGTGCCAGCAAGATACAGGGAACTGGAAACACCATATATTTT	CASKIQGTGNTIYF
TRBJ2-3	.	TRBV27	.	TGTGCCAGCAAAGGGCTAGCGCTTTGGGATACGCAGTATTTT	CASKGLALWDTQYF
TRBJ2-1	once	TRBV11-2	.	TGTGCCAGCAGCTTATATCGACCCCCTGAGGGCAATGAGCAGTTCTTC	CASSLYRPPEGNEQFF
TRBJ1-1	.	TRBV25-1	.	TGTGCCAGCAGTGACGACTGGAGAGACACTGAAGCTTTCTTT	CASSDDWRDTEAFF
TRBJ1-6	.	TRBV27	.	TGTGCCAGCAGTCACCCAGGGATGAATTCACCCCTCCACTTT	CASSHPGMNSPLHF
TRBJ1-1	.	TRBV7-2	TRBD1	TGTGCCAGCAGACAATCAGGGGGCACCTTGAACACTGAAGCTTTCTTT	CASRQSGGTLNTEAFF
TRBJ1-6	.	TRBV2	TRBD1	TGTGCCAGCAGTGATAGGGGGACAGGGTCATCACCCCTCCACTTT	CASSDRGTGSSPLHF
TRBJ1-2	.	TRBV12-5	TRBD1	TGTGCTAGTGGTTTGCCGTCCCGGGACAGGGAAGAGGAAGGAGGCTACACCTTC	CASGLPSRDREEEGGYTF
TRBJ1-5	.	TRBV9	.	TGTGCCAGCAGTTTGGGACCTGGGGGGGACCAGCCCCAGCATTTT	CASSLGPGGDQPQHF
TRBJ1-3	once	TRBV5-4	.	TGTGCCAGCAGCTTGGGACACGGCGGGGCCTCTGGAAACACCATATATTTT	CASSLGHGGASGNTIYF
TRBJ2-1	.	TRBV30	TRBD2	TGTGCCTGGAGTGTAAGATCCGGGACTAGCGGGGAGAATGAGCAGTTCTTC	CAWSVRSGTSGENEQFF
TRBJ1-5	.	TRBV2	TRBD1	TGTGCCAGCAACGAGGGGACAGGAAACAATCAGCCCCAGCATTTT	CASNEGTGNNQPQHF
TRBJ1-1	.	TRBV28	.	TGTGCCAGCAGTTTATTGGAGGGAGGGGCTTTCTTT	CASSLLEGGAFF
TRBJ1-2	.	TRBV5-1	TRBD1	TGCGCCAGCAGCTGGGGCCGGACAGGGGGCAGCTATGGCTACACCTTC	CASSWGRTGGSYGYTF
TRBJ1-1	few	TRBV29-1	.	TGCAGCGTCCCCATCGGGCAGGGGCAAGCTTTCTTT	CSVPIGQGQAFF
TRBJ1-6	.	TRBV7-2	TRBD1	TGTGCCAGCAACCGACAGGGGAATTATAATTCACCCCTCCACTTT	CASNRQGNYNSPLHF
TRBJ1-6	.	TRBV11-2	.	TGTGCCAGCAGCCACAGACGAGTGAATTCGTCACCCCTCCACTTT	CASSHRRVNSSPLHF
TRBJ2-1	.	TRBV6-5	.	TGTGCCAGCAGTTACGCGGGCAGTATATCAGAGCAGTTCTTC	CASSYAGSISEQFF
TRBJ2-5	.	TRBV19	TRBD2	TGTGCCAGTAGCGGGGCAAGCGGGGCGACCCAGTACTTC	CASSGASGATQYF
TRBJ1-2	.	TRBV4-1	TRBD1	TGCGCCAGCAGCCAATACGCGACAGGGCGCAAAAATGGCTACACCTTC	CASSQYATGRKNGYTF